What follows is one T cell receptor (beta chain) and its context. What this receptor recognizes is not known. Base qualities are not at hand, and no much larger clone is one base apart. The sample originates from a study of early T cells in non-severe SARS-CoV-2 infection (dated by TCRdb to the early 2020s). Regarding the study in general: Bulk RNA from unsorted whole blood was used for TCR sequencing, so alpha and beta chains could not be paired.

The germline V gene sets CDR1 to SGHDT and CDR2 to YYEEEE. The CDR3 starts with the cysteine, ends with the phenylalanine, and has 13 residues. CDR3 DNA only is kept here, 39 bases in frame from base 1. Trimming at the junction amounts to 0 bases on V and 3 bases on J, and the germline ends lie 3 bases apart. Summary of the overall study and its limitations: Matching against VDJdb was skewed toward anti-spike CD8 responses, likely underestimated virus-specific expansions, and missed private and CD4 specificities.

The library was prepared using 5' RACE. Data came from a NextSeq 500. The TCR library protocol attached unique molecular identifiers to individual cDNA molecules to correct for sequencing error and PCR bias. Both TCR alpha and beta chains were sequenced, and tight co-correlation was observed between alpha and beta sequence abundances in each sample. The authors processed their data as follows. Decombinator V4 was used to annotate TCR sequences for V gene, J gene and CDR3. TCRs were defined as expanded if a significant change between any two time points was detected under a Poisson model with p below 0.0001. TCR abundances were normalised to the total number of TCRs sequenced in each sample and reported as counts per million. MAIT TCRs were defined by TRAV1-2 paired with TRAJ12, TRAJ20 or TRAJ33, and iNKT TCRs by TRAV10 paired with TRAJ18. A search of VDJdb, accessed on 1 November 2021, was run for TCRs annotated to CMV, EBV and SARS-CoV-2, with TCRs annotated for multiple antigens excluded. TCRdb passed the public sequencing reads through fastp at Q25 and MiXCR, retaining productive beta sequences. When rows share a CDR3 protein, they turn into one entry using the most common DNA and genes. None of the V and J calls come from the authors' own analysis; TCRdb made them. Present in this sample are 55,000 to 80,000 distinct CDR3 sequences, 7% to 10% of which were seen just once. The biggest ten clones account for under 15% of the sample.

A case-control design nested within a healthcare worker cohort in London, UK, was used, with weekly nasopharyngeal swab PCR tests and blood sampling performed. Healthcare workers were enrolled in the week of the UK lockdown, from 23 to 31 March 2020, and were followed every week for up to about 16 weeks. The source of this sequence is an adult who was a healthcare worker with PCR-confirmed SARS-CoV-2 infection or an uninfected control (not recorded which). The V and J segments used are TRBV5-6 and TRBJ1-4; there is no confident call for the D gene. The sequences come from whole blood, collected at baseline. CDR3 loop: CASSLVPNEKLFF. The base sequence is TGTGCCAGCAGCTTGGTTCCTAATGAAAAACTGTTTTTT. Joined to the reference TRBV5-6 and TRBJ1-4 proteins, this CDR3 gives the full variable domain: DAGVTQSPTHLIKTRGQQVTLRCSPKSGHDTVSWYQQALGQGPQFIFQYYEEEERQRGNFPDRFSGHQFPNYSSELNVNALLLGDSALYLCASSLVPNEKLFFGSGTQLSVL.